A single sample gave rise to the 13 T cell receptor beta chains below, sequenced in a study of cytomegalovirus exposure and HLA in healthy donors. The PCR ran on 60 Vbeta and 13 Jbeta primers. The method was immunoSEQ multiplex PCR; TCRdb's version includes in-frame clones alone and lacks a portion of them. The repertoire includes roughly 56,000 clones, more than 60% of them detected once, and 51% sits in the top ten. The sequencing input was PBMCs. These receptors were collected from a man aged 50 or older in good health and CMV-seropositive.

The rearrangement uses TRBV7-2 and TRBJ2-3; 11 bases fit TRBD2. Germline trimming cut 2 bases from V and 2 bases from J; bases unmatched to any gene: 3. Germline V lookup: CDR1 SGHTA, CDR2 FQGNSA. The CDR3 is 16 residues long. The CDR3, as DNA: TGTGCCAGCAGCTTACGGACTAGCGGGTACACAGATACGCAGTATTTT. Its protein product is CASSLRTSGYTDTQYF.

The chain joins TRBV19 to TRBJ1-1; 7 bases are shared with TRBD1. The CDR3 totals 13 residues. Germline values: CDR1 LNHDA, CDR2 SQIVND (reference sequence). The trim removed 6 bases at V and 5 bases at J, leaving 6 bases unmatched. For the CDR3, the DNA is TGTGCCAGTAGGAGACAGGGCGATACTGAAGCTTTCTTT. Translating gives CASRRQGDTEAFF.

This clone was recorded only once. The gene calls are TRBV7-8 and TRBJ1-5, with 7 bases matching TRBD1. The CDR3 spans 16 residues. Germline CDR1 SGHVS, CDR2 FQNEAQ. Trimming removed 5 bases from V and 3 bases from J; junction bases left unmatched: 10. The CDR3 sequence is CASSLLLGQVNQPQHF. Written as DNA, the CDR3 is TGTGCCAGCAGCCTCCTTTTAGGACAGGTCAATCAGCCCCAGCATTTT.

This chain joins TRBV10-3 and TRBJ2-3; D gene uncertain. The length of the CDR3 is 15 residues. V lost 3 bases and J lost 3, with 13 bases in between. The germline V gene has CDR1 ENHRY and CDR2 SYGVKD. CDR3 loop: CAISEGSFGTDTQYF. The CDR3 DNA reads as TGTGCCATCAGTGAAGGTTCTTTCGGGACAGATACGCAGTATTTT.

The chain employs TRBV4-2 and TRBJ2-7; a possible D gene is TRBD2 (5 bases). This CDR3 has 14 amino acids. The V and J ends lost 3 bases and 0 bases respectively, with 9 bases between them. Germline CDR1 reads LGHNA; CDR2 reads YNFKEQ. CDR3 sequence: CASSHSGSSYEQYF. As DNA, the CDR3 is TGTGCCAGCAGCCACTCGGGAAGCTCCTACGAGCAGTACTTC.

This clone was found once. The chain recombines TRBV6-1 with TRBJ1-1; D might be TRBD1 (6 bases). Trimming shortened V by 6 bases and J by 11 bases, and 13 bases separated the two germline ends. This CDR3 has 11 amino acids. Looked up from germline, CDR1 is MNHNS and CDR2 is SASEGT. This CDR3 is CASSYRAGAFF. CDR3 bases: TGTGCCAGCAGCTACAGGGCAGGGGCTTTCTTT.

The genes are TRBV5-6 and TRBJ1-1; a possible D gene is TRBD1 (5 bases). The CDR3 runs to 14 residues. Deletions cut 0 bases from V and 6 bases from J, with 12 bases between. CDR1 is SGHDT, CDR2 YYEEEE, per germline. CDR3 nucleotides: TGTGCCAGCAGCTTGGGTGGGGGGACCCCTGAAGCTTTCTTT. Encoded protein: CASSLGGGTPEAFF.

This clone was found a few times. This chain uses TRBV7-3 with TRBJ2-6; D is perhaps TRBD2 (5 bases). This CDR3 has 16 residues. V lost 3 bases to trimming and J lost 2 bases, with 11 bases between them. CDR1 SGHTA and CDR2 FQGTGA come from the germline V gene. The CDR3 region is CASSLAPGTGANVLTF. In nucleotides, the CDR3 is TGTGCCAGCAGCTTGGCCCCCGGGACTGGGGCCAACGTCCTGACTTTC.

J is TRBJ2-7 and V is TRBV6-1; 7 positions match TRBD1. The CDR3 length is 11 residues. The junction had 4 bases not matched to a gene; V was cut back by 11 bases and J by 3 bases. In germline, CDR1 is MNHNS, CDR2 SASEGT. CDR3 in amino acids: CARQGIYEQYF. The CDR3, as DNA: TGTGCCCGACAGGGTATCTACGAGCAGTACTTC.

The V gene is TRBV7-9, the J gene TRBJ2-1; TRBD2 agrees at 12 bases. Germline assignment: CDR1 SEHNR and CDR2 FQNEAQ (reference sequence). The CDR3 extends over 18 amino acids. With V trimmed by 3 bases and J by 5 bases, 11 bases remained unmatched. DNA for the CDR3: TGTGCCAGCAGCTTTGGTCTAGCGGGAGGGCCTATCCACAATGAGCAGTTCTTC. It is translated as CASSFGLAGGPIHNEQFF. Full variable domain (rest looked up from reference TRBV7-9 and TRBJ2-1): DTGVSQNPRHKITKRGQNVTFRCDPISEHNRLYWYRQTLGQGPEFLTYFQNEAQLEKSRLLSDRFSAERPKGSFSTLEIQRTEQGDSAMYLCASSFGLAGGPIHNEQFFGPGTRLTVL.

V and J are TRBV6-1 and TRBJ2-6; 11 bases are shared with TRBD2. The ends lost 2 bases at V and 0 bases at J; junction bases unmatched: 9. Per the germline V gene, CDR1 is MNHNS and CDR2 is SASEGT. CDR3 length: 20 amino acids. CDR3 sequence reads: CASSENLGTSGRSGANVLTF. In nucleotides, the CDR3 is TGTGCCAGCAGTGAAAATCTCGGGACTAGCGGTCGCTCTGGGGCCAACGTCCTGACTTTC.

This clone appeared a single time. The V and J genes are TRBV27 and TRBJ2-3, with 7 bases aligning to TRBD2. CDR3 length equals 18 residues. CDR1 is MNHEY and CDR2 is SMNVEV in the germline V gene (reference sequence). Trimming at V came to 3 bases and at J to 4 bases, leaving 16 bases not matched to a gene. CDR3 coding DNA: TGTGCCAGCAGTTTCATCGTTACGGGGGGTCGAATGGCAGATACGCAGTATTTT. Amino acids: CASSFIVTGGRMADTQYF.

This clone has only a few counts. The rearrangement joins TRBV5-1 to TRBJ2-1; D gene uncertain. This CDR3 comprises 14 residues. Trimming shortened V by 4 bases and J by 2 bases, and 10 bases separated the two germline ends. Germline V gene lookup returns CDR1 SGHRS and CDR2 YFSETQ. For the CDR3, the DNA is TGCGCCAGCAGCGGGTCTAGACCCTACAATGAGCAGTTCTTC. It encodes CASSGSRPYNEQFF.